Below are 28 T cell receptor beta chains sequenced from a single sample in a study of cytomegalovirus exposure and HLA in healthy donors. Primers: 60 Vbeta forward and 13 Jbeta reverse. Assay: immunoSEQ multiplex PCR; the TCRdb copy retains only in-frame clones and omits some. The sample records around 140,000 clones, about two thirds being singletons. The sequencing input was PBMCs. Source of these receptors: a man aged 45-65 years in good health and CMV-seropositive.

V gene TRBV6-5 combines with J gene TRBJ1-1; 9 nucleotides line up with TRBD1. The ends lost 5 bases at V and 10 bases at J; junction bases unmatched: 8. The CDR3 loop spans 13 amino acids. The V gene's germline CDR1 is MNHEY and CDR2 SVGAGI. The chain's CDR3 is CASSPRDRALAFF. The DNA of the CDR3 is TGTGCCAGCAGTCCCCGGGACAGGGCCTTAGCTTTCTTT.

The J gene is TRBJ1-4, the V gene TRBV18, with TRBD1 identical over 8 bases. The CDR3 has 15 amino acids. The germline V gene has CDR1 KGHSH and CDR2 LQKENI. V trimming: 6 bases; J trimming: 3 bases; junction bases outside the gene matches: 6. The chain's CDR3 is CASSQGQGPNEKLFF. The CDR3 nucleotides read TGTGCCAGCTCCCAAGGACAGGGACCTAATGAAAAACTGTTTTTT.

The chain employs TRBV5-1 and TRBJ2-7, with D possibly TRBD2 on 6 matching bases. Trimming cost V 5 bases and J 0 bases, with 15 bases left between them. The CDR3 has 15 residues. Germline lookup yields CDR1 SGHRS and CDR2 YFSETQ. The CDR3 nucleotides are TGCGCCAGCAGAACTACTAGCACTTCCTCCTACGAGCAGTACTTC. This gives the protein CASRTTSTSSYEQYF. The whole variable domain, remainder taken from reference TRBV5-1 and TRBJ2-7, is KAGVTQTPRYLIKTRGQQVTLSCSPISGHRSVSWYQQTPGQGLQFLFEYFSETQRNKGNFPGRFSGRQFSNSRSEMNVSTLELGDSALYLCASRTTSTSSYEQYFGPGTRLTVT.

A few counts support this clone. The chain carries TRBV7-9 and TRBJ2-5; 7 bases line up with TRBD1. Trimming cost V 5 bases and J 2 bases; bases outside gene matches: 5. The CDR3 runs 14 residues. Germline CDR1 SEHNR, CDR2 FQNEAQ (reference sequence). The CDR3 region has the DNA TGTGCCAGCAGCCCCGGGACAGCGCAAGAGACCCAGTACTTC. Its protein is CASSPGTAQETQYF.

This clone was seen a few times. This rearrangement joins TRBV6-5 to TRBJ1-1; 7 bases line up with TRBD1. Germline trimming cut 10 bases from V and 5 bases from J; bases unmatched to any gene: 4. In germline, CDR1 is MNHEY, CDR2 SVGAGI. The CDR3 extends over 11 amino acids. CDR3 nucleotides: TGTGCCATCAGGGACAGAACTGAAGCTTTCTTT. This codes for CAIRDRTEAFF.

The chain joins TRBV2 to TRBJ2-7; D perhaps matches TRBD1 (5 bases). Germline V gene sequence: CDR1 SNHLY, CDR2 FYNNEI. V dropped 7 bases and J dropped 5 bases, with 21 bases sitting between them. The CDR3 is 15 amino acids. In nucleotides, the CDR3 is TGTGCCAGCACTTCCCAGGGCTTCAGGGAAAACGAGCAGTACTTC. Protein: CASTSQGFRENEQYF.

The rearrangement links TRBV5-6 to TRBJ1-1; TRBD1 might be the D (6 bases). V was shortened by 6 bases and J by 1 base, with 16 bases between the two germline ends. Looked up from germline, CDR1 is SGHDT and CDR2 is YYEEEE. The CDR3 sequence is 15 residues long. This chain's CDR3 is CASTKRQVGNTEAFF. The CDR3, as DNA: TGTGCCAGCACCAAGAGACAGGTTGGGAACACTGAAGCTTTCTTT.

The gene calls are TRBV9 and TRBJ1-3, with 8 bases that match TRBD1. Germline values: CDR1 SGDLS, CDR2 YYNGEE. The ends lost 5 bases at V and 0 bases at J; junction bases unmatched: 4. The CDR3 has 15 amino acids. The CDR3 reads CASRPTGDSGNTIYF. CDR3 DNA sequence: TGTGCCAGCAGACCGACAGGGGACTCTGGAAACACCATATATTTT.

The gene calls are TRBV18 and TRBJ1-2; the D gene is possibly TRBD1 (6 bases). The V gene's germline CDR1 is KGHSH and CDR2 LQKENI. V was cut by 3 bases and J by 7 bases, with 27 bases left in between. This CDR3 is 18 amino acids long. The CDR3: CASSPQGRGLAPAGGYTF. The CDR3 bases are TGTGCCAGCTCACCCCAGGGGAGGGGGTTGGCTCCGGCTGGTGGCTACACCTTC.

A remark on this clone: Other DNA variants within this sample encode the same CDR3. V usage is TRBV18 and J usage is TRBJ2-5; TRBD2 is a possible D gene (5 bases). The CDR3 has 13 residues. In germline, CDR1 is KGHSH, CDR2 LQKENI. The V end lost 2 bases, the J end lost 2 bases, and 6 bases lay between the germline ends. This CDR3 reads CASSPGLQETQYF. The CDR3 nucleotides read TGTGCCAGCTCACCAGGACTTCAAGAGACCCAGTACTTC.

The CDR3 region is CASSRGQGADGELFF. The CDR3 DNA is TGTGCCAGCAGCCGGGGACAGGGGGCAGACGGGGAGCTGTTTTTT. The chain recombines TRBV7-9 with TRBJ2-2; 12 positions match TRBD1. This CDR3 is built from 15 residues. Looked up from germline, CDR1 is SEHNR and CDR2 is FQNEAQ (reference sequence). J gave up 7 bases and V 5 bases, and 5 bases lay outside the gene matches.

Details on this clone: Other DNA sequences in this specimen translate into the identical CDR3. The rearrangement links TRBV18 to TRBJ1-5; D is possibly TRBD1 (6 bases). The length of the CDR3 is 16 residues. V was trimmed by 3 bases and J by 1 base, leaving 13 bases between them. Germline assignment: CDR1 KGHSH and CDR2 LQKENI. The CDR3 reads CASSPLGQGSNQPQHF. In nucleotides, the CDR3 is TGTGCCAGCTCACCCCTGGGGCAGGGGAGCAATCAGCCCCAGCATTTT.

This clone was seen only a few times. The chain has TRBV2 and TRBJ2-7; D uncertain. There are 12 residues in the CDR3. CDR1 and CDR2 from the germline V gene are SNHLY and FYNNEI. The V end was cut by 6 bases, the J end by 2 bases, with 8 bases between. The CDR3 sequence is CASSRQTYEQYF. The CDR3 DNA reads as TGTGCCAGCAGCCGCCAGACCTACGAGCAGTACTTC.

CDR3 bases: TGTGCCAGCTCACCCTTACAGGAGAACACTGAAGCTTTCTTT. It translates to CASSPLQENTEAFF. The V call is TRBV18, the J call TRBJ1-1; maybe TRBD1 (5 bases). Germline V gene lookup returns CDR1 KGHSH and CDR2 LQKENI. The CDR3 has 14 residues. V was cut by 3 bases and J by 1 base, with 9 bases left in between.

The rearrangement links TRBV5-1 to TRBJ1-4, with D possibly TRBD1 on 6 matching bases. Germline CDR1 SGHRS, CDR2 YFSETQ. The CDR3 totals 16 residues. The ends were cut back, 4 bases at V and 0 bases at J, with 13 bases in the middle. The CDR3 reads CASSENRVSTNEKLFF. The CDR3, as DNA: TGCGCCAGCAGCGAGAACAGGGTTTCAACTAATGAAAAACTGTTTTTT.

This clone was recorded a few times. The chain combines TRBV2 with TRBJ1-4, with D perhaps matching TRBD1 (5 bases). Trimming shortened V by 4 bases and J by 4 bases, and 16 bases separated the two germline ends. Germline assignment: CDR1 SNHLY and CDR2 FYNNEI. CDR3 length: 16 residues. The CDR3: CASSGVSGTGNEKLFF. CDR3 nucleotides: TGTGCCAGCAGTGGTGTTAGCGGGACGGGTAATGAAAAACTGTTTTTT.

This rearrangement joins TRBV30 to TRBJ1-3; TRBD1 aligns across 11 bases. CDR3 length equals 14 residues. Germline V gene data show CDR1 as GTSNPN and CDR2 as SVGIG (reference sequence). Unmatched junction bases numbered 4, after V lost 0 bases and J lost 9 bases. CDR3 amino acids: CAWSVGQGAPTIYF. The CDR3 bases are TGTGCCTGGAGTGTAGGACAGGGGGCACCCACCATATATTTT.

The chain couples TRBV27 to TRBJ2-7; TRBD2 might be the D (6 bases). Trimming cost V 2 bases and J 3 bases, with 14 bases left between them. The length of the CDR3 is 15 residues. Germline V lookup: CDR1 MNHEY, CDR2 SMNVEV (reference sequence). CDR3 coding DNA: TGTGCCAGCAGTTTAGTCAGCGGGCAGAACTACGAGCAGTACTTC. The encoded protein is CASSLVSGQNYEQYF.

V is TRBV18 and J is TRBJ1-4; 8 bases are a match to TRBD1. This CDR3 contains 13 residues. Germline V gene sequence: CDR1 KGHSH, CDR2 LQKENI. The J segment lost 6 bases and the V segment lost 6 bases, leaving 3 bases of the junction unmatched. The chain's CDR3 is CASSRGQDEKLFF. DNA of the CDR3: TGTGCCAGCTCCCGGGGACAGGATGAAAAACTGTTTTTT.

This chain uses TRBV5-1 with TRBJ2-6; TRBD1 is a possible D gene (6 bases). The CDR3 covers 17 residues. CDR1 is SGHRS, CDR2 YFSETQ, per germline. V lost 0 bases to trimming and J lost 2 bases, with 12 bases between them. The CDR3 coding sequence is TGCGCCAGCAGCTTGGAAGCGAGGGGGACTGGGGCCAACGTCCTGACTTTC. Encoded protein: CASSLEARGTGANVLTF.

The V call is TRBV5-1, the J call TRBJ2-3; 10 bases agree with TRBD2. Germline assignment: CDR1 SGHRS and CDR2 YFSETQ. The trim removed 1 base at V and 5 bases at J, leaving 10 bases unmatched. There are 17 residues in the CDR3. As DNA, the CDR3 is TGCGCCAGCAGCTTGTTAGCGGGGGGTCCCCTTTTAGATACGCAGTATTTT. Amino acids: CASSLLAGGPLLDTQYF.

The rearrangement uses TRBV29-1 and TRBJ2-2, with 7 bases that match TRBD1. Germline V CDR1 and CDR2: SQVTM, ANQGSEA. This CDR3 region has 14 residues. Trimming at V came to 4 bases and at J to 1 base, leaving 3 bases not matched to a gene. In DNA, the CDR3 is TGCAGCGTTGGTTGGACAGGGAACACCGGGGAGCTGTTTTTT. It yields the protein CSVGWTGNTGELFF.

This clone was seen more than once but under ten times. A much larger clone lies one base from this, so it may be a read error. Other nucleotide sequences in the sample specify the same CDR3. The chain employs TRBV5-4 and TRBJ2-2; 12 bases align to TRBD2. The CDR3 covers 17 residues. Germline V gene sequence: CDR1 SGHNT, CDR2 YYREEE (reference sequence). V shed 8 bases and J 4 bases; nucleotides not matched to a gene: 12. The CDR3 bases are TGTGCCAGTAGCCCTGAGACTAGCGGGAGTATCACCGGGGAGCTGTTTTTT. Its translation is CASSPETSGSITGELFF.

J is TRBJ2-7 and V is TRBV2; D gene uncertain. Germline V gene lookup returns CDR1 SNHLY and CDR2 FYNNEI. Trimming shortened V by 7 bases and J by 0 bases, and 22 bases separated the two germline ends. The CDR3 loop spans 17 amino acids. This chain's CDR3 is CASNEATWMKSSYEQYF. In nucleotides, the CDR3 is TGTGCCAGCAACGAGGCTACGTGGATGAAAAGCTCCTACGAGCAGTACTTC. The full variable domain, rest sourced from reference TRBV2 and TRBJ2-7, is EPEVTQTPSHQVTQMGQEVILRCVPISNHLYFYWYRQILGQKVEFLVSFYNNEISEKSEIFDDQFSVERPDGSNFTLKIRSTKLEDSAMYFCASNEATWMKSSYEQYFGPGTRLTVT.

The chain uses TRBV5-6 and TRBJ2-7, with 9 bases identical to TRBD2. V lost 0 bases and J lost 0; bases outside the gene matches: 1. The CDR3 contains 15 residues. CDR1 and CDR2 from the germline V gene are SGHDT and YYEEEE. As DNA, the CDR3 is TGTGCCAGCAGCTTGGGACTAGCGGTCTCCTACGAGCAGTACTTC. It translates to CASSLGLAVSYEQYF.

The V and J genes are TRBV5-1 and TRBJ1-2, with D perhaps matching TRBD1 (6 bases). The V end lost 0 bases, the J end lost 5 bases, and 14 bases lay between the germline ends. This CDR3 region has 15 residues. Germline CDR1 is SGHRS and CDR2 is YFSETQ. CDR3 loop: CASSLGRGTGYGYTF. As DNA, the CDR3 is TGCGCCAGCAGCTTGGGTCGGGGTACAGGGTATGGCTACACCTTC.

The chain is built from TRBV5-1 and TRBJ2-3; possible D gene TRBD2, 6 bases. The germline V and J ends were trimmed by 0 bases and 2 bases, with 16 bases remaining between them. The length of the CDR3 is 17 residues. Germline lookup yields CDR1 SGHRS and CDR2 YFSETQ. The CDR3 DNA reads TGCGCCAGCAGCTTGGGGCGGGACCCCCGGAACACAGATACGCAGTATTTT. The encoded protein is CASSLGRDPRNTDTQYF.

V is TRBV5-6 and J is TRBJ2-1; 10 bases are a match to TRBD1. CDR3 length: 15 residues. Germline V gene data show CDR1 as SGHDT and CDR2 as YYEEEE. V trimming: 1 base; J trimming: 9 bases; junction bases outside the gene matches: 7. The CDR3 is CASSLRDRGRGEQFF. The CDR3 DNA sequence: TGTGCCAGCAGCTTGAGGGACAGGGGAAGAGGTGAGCAGTTCTTC.